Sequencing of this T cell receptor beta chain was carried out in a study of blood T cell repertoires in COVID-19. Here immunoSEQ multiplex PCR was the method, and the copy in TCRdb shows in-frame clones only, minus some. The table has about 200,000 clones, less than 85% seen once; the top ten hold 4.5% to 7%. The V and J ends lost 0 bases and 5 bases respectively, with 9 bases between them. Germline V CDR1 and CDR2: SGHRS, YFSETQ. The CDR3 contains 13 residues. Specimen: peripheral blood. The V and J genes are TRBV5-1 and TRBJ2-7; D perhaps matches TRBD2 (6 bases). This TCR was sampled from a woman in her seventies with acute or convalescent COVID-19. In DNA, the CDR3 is TGCGCCAGCAGCTTGGGACTAGTGGACGAGCAGTACTTC. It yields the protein CASSLGLVDEQYF.